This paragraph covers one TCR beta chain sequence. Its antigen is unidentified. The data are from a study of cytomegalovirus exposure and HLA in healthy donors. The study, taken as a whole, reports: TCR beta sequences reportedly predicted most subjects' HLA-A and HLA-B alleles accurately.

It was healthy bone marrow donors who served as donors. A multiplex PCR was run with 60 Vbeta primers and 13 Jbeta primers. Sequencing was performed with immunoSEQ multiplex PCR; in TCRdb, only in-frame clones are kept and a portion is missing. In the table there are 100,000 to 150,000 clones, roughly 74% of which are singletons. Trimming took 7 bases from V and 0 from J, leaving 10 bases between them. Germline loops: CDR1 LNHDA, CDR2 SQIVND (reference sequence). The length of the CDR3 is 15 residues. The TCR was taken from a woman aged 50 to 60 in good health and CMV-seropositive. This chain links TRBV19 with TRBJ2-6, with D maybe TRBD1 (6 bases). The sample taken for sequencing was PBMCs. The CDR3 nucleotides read TGTGCCAGTATGACAGGAGTCTCTGGGGCCAACGTCCTGACTTTC. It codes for CASMTGVSGANVLTF.